This T cell receptor beta chain was recorded in a study of sequential checkpoint blockade in melanoma. Study in general: Randomization was 1:1 between first-line nivolumab→ipilimumab and ipilimumab→nivolumab. TCRβ was sequenced from DNA of approximately 91 pretreatment tumors.

The protocol was immunoSEQ multiplex PCR, while the TCRdb copy is restricted to in-frame clones and leaves out a portion. The top ten clones hold 1.5% to 2% of a sample with tens of thousands of clones, roughly 32% of them seen once. Treatment given: randomized to nivolumab then ipilimumab (arm A) or the reverse (arm B). The TCR was taken from a human donor with melanoma. Material: tumor tissue (inferred from file names), obtained from a patient given nivolumab and ipilimumab in sequence.

CDR3 protein: CATSTRGLGETQYF. CDR3 DNA sequence: TGTGCCACGTCAACTCGGGGGCTAGGGGAGACCCAGTACTTC. The gene calls are TRBV19 and TRBJ2-5; the D gene could be TRBD1 or TRBD2 (6 bases each). CDR1 LNHDA and CDR2 SQIVND come from the germline V gene (reference sequence). Between the trimmed V and J ends, which lost 10 bases and 5 bases, there was a span of 20 bases. The CDR3 runs to 14 residues.